This entry lists 15 T cell receptor beta chains sequenced from one sample in a study of T cells after posttransplantation cyclophosphamide. Measured with immunoSEQ multiplex PCR; TCRdb has only the in-frame clones, and not every one. Recorded here are almost 35,000 clones, none singletons. The sample taken for sequencing was PBMCs. All receptors derive from a woman aged 50 to 60 in good health and a related stem cell transplant donor.

This clone came up many times. The J gene is TRBJ2-1, the V gene TRBV11-3, with 9 bases matching TRBD2. V lost 5 bases and J lost 12; bases outside the gene matches: 11. CDR1 is SGHNT, CDR2 YENEEA, per germline. This CDR3 has 14 amino acids. The CDR3 region is CASSLSRAGGLQFF. The CDR3 region has the DNA TGTGCCAGCAGCCTATCGAGAGCGGGAGGCCTGCAGTTCTTC.

This clone was seen at least ten times. This chain uses TRBV18 with TRBJ2-2; the D is unclear. With 6 bases removed from V and 2 bases from J, the gap between germline ends came to 13 bases. The CDR3 is 15 residues long. Germline V CDR1 and CDR2: KGHSH, LQKENI. Written as DNA, the CDR3 is TGTGCCAGCTCTATGGTGCGCGTTAACACCGGGGAGCTGTTTTTT. Translated: CASSMVRVNTGELFF. The complete variable domain, with remaining parts taken from reference TRBV18 and TRBJ2-2, reads NAGVMQNPRHLVRRRGQEARLRCSPMKGHSHVYWYRQLPEEGLKFMVYLQKENIIDESGMPKERFSAEFPKEGPSILRIQQVVRGDSAAYFCASSMVRVNTGELFFGEGSRLTVL.

The chain combines TRBV7-3 with TRBJ2-5; 14 positions match TRBD2. The CDR3 loop spans 15 amino acids. CDR1 and CDR2 from the germline V gene are SGHTA and FQGTGA. The V and J ends lost 3 bases and 5 bases, in that order; junction bases with no gene match: 2. CDR3 nucleotide sequence: TGTGCCAGCAGCTTGACTAGCGGGGGGGTCGAGACCCAGTACTTC. It codes for CASSLTSGGVETQYF.

In this sample, this clone turned up many times. V usage is TRBV10-3 and J usage is TRBJ1-2, with D maybe TRBD1 (6 bases). Looked up from germline, CDR1 is ENHRY and CDR2 is SYGVKD. V lost 3 bases, J lost 4 bases, and 18 bases lay in between. This CDR3 is built from 16 residues. The CDR3 DNA reads TGTGCCATCAGTGACCAACAGGGCCTTAGAGCCTATGGCTACACCTTC. Encoded protein: CAISDQQGLRAYGYTF.

This clone was seen at least ten times. This chain links TRBV27 with TRBJ2-1, with 11 bases aligning to TRBD2. Unmatched junction bases numbered 9, after V lost 5 bases and J lost 3 bases. Germline CDR1 and CDR2: MNHEY and SMNVEV (reference sequence). CDR3 length: 17 residues. CDR3 in amino acids: CASSRILAGGNYNEQFF. The CDR3 nucleotides are TGTGCCAGCAGTCGAATCCTAGCGGGAGGAAACTACAATGAGCAGTTCTTC.

This clone has ten or more counts. The CDR3 sequence is CASSPLTGINYGYTF. The DNA of the CDR3 is TGTGCCAGCTCACCCCTGACAGGGATTAACTATGGCTACACCTTC. This rearrangement joins TRBV18 to TRBJ1-2; TRBD1 matches at 7 bases. V shed 3 bases and J 1 base; nucleotides not matched to a gene: 5. Germline V gene lookup returns CDR1 KGHSH and CDR2 LQKENI. The CDR3 length is 15 residues.

This clone was seen at least ten times. The V gene is TRBV27, the J gene TRBJ1-1; 11 bases line up with TRBD1. V was clipped by 7 bases and J by 1 base; unmatched bases: 11. Germline V gene sequence: CDR1 MNHEY, CDR2 SMNVEV (reference sequence). The CDR3 has 17 amino acids. The CDR3 coding sequence is TGTGCCAGCACCGGGCCGGACAGGGGGCGAGGGAACACTGAAGCTTTCTTT. Protein sequence: CASTGPDRGRGNTEAFF.

This clone was recorded at least ten times. DNA of the CDR3: TGTGCCAGCAGTGAGGAGGGGGCGTGGTATGGCTACACCTTC. Translating it yields CASSEEGAWYGYTF. The chain uses TRBV6-1 and TRBJ1-2, with 7 bases lining up with TRBD1. The CDR3 has 14 residues. CDR1 is MNHNS, CDR2 SASEGT, per germline. V lost 3 bases and J lost 5; bases outside the gene matches: 6.

This clone was counted many times. This rearrangement joins TRBV12-3 or TRBV12-4 to TRBJ2-7; possibly TRBD2 for D (6 bases). Trimming removed 6 bases at V and 3 bases at J, with 15 bases between. The CDR3 sequence is 14 residues long. The CDR3 nucleotides read TGTGCCAGCAGCAAACTAGCAGAACACTACGAGCAGTACTTC. It encodes CASSKLAEHYEQYF.

This clone showed up many times. The chain uses TRBV5-5 and TRBJ1-4, with 7 bases aligning to TRBD1. Germline V gives CDR1 SGHKS, CDR2 YYEKEE (reference sequence). The J segment lost 5 bases and the V segment lost 5 bases, leaving 9 bases of the junction unmatched. The CDR3 is made up of 15 amino acids. The CDR3 sequence: CASSSMTGRNEKLFF. The CDR3, as DNA: TGTGCCAGCAGTTCCATGACAGGGCGGAATGAAAAACTGTTTTTT.

This clone came up many times. J is TRBJ2-1 and V is TRBV5-1, with 9 positions matching TRBD1. This CDR3 spans 14 amino acids. Germline CDR1 reads SGHRS; CDR2 reads YFSETQ. V gave up 2 bases and J gave up 6 bases; unmatched junction bases: 3. In DNA form, the CDR3 reads TGCGCCAGCAGCTTAGGGACAGGGTCCAATGAGCAGTTCTTC. Translating it yields CASSLGTGSNEQFF.

At least ten counts were recorded for this clone. This chain links TRBV19 with TRBJ1-2; possibly TRBD1 for D (6 bases). V lost 0 bases and J 6 bases, leaving 14 bases between the germline ends. The length of the CDR3 is 15 residues. Germline-derived CDR1 and CDR2 are LNHDA and SQIVND (reference sequence). The CDR3 DNA reads as TGTGCCAGTAGTATAGATGCAGGGGAAGGTAATGGCTACACCTTC. The encoded protein is CASSIDAGEGNGYTF.

In its sample, this clone was seen many times. The gene calls are TRBV7-6 and TRBJ1-2; TRBD1 matches 7 bases. CDR3 length equals 15 residues. Per germline, CDR1 SGHVS and CDR2 FNYEAQ. Unmatched junction bases numbered 8, after V lost 1 base and J lost 6 bases. CDR3 DNA: TGTGCCAGCAGCTTAGAGGGGACAGCGAGAAATGGCTACACCTTC. It yields the protein CASSLEGTARNGYTF.

This clone showed up many times. V gene TRBV19 combines with J gene TRBJ1-1; D ambiguous. With 11 bases removed from V and 2 bases from J, the gap between germline ends came to 6 bases. This CDR3 has 10 residues. Germline CDR1 LNHDA, CDR2 SQIVND (reference sequence). The CDR3 sequence is CAAGNTEAFF. The DNA of the CDR3 is TGTGCCGCAGGTAACACTGAAGCTTTCTTT.

This clone was counted between two and nine times. The genes are TRBV27 and TRBJ2-6, with 9 bases matching TRBD2. This CDR3 comprises 16 residues. Germline V gene data show CDR1 as MNHEY and CDR2 as SMNVEV (reference sequence). Trimming took 7 bases from V and 2 from J; bases not matched to a gene: 6. CDR3 loop: CASKGGRAPGANVLTF. CDR3 DNA sequence: TGTGCCAGCAAAGGCGGGAGGGCCCCTGGGGCCAACGTCCTGACTTTC.